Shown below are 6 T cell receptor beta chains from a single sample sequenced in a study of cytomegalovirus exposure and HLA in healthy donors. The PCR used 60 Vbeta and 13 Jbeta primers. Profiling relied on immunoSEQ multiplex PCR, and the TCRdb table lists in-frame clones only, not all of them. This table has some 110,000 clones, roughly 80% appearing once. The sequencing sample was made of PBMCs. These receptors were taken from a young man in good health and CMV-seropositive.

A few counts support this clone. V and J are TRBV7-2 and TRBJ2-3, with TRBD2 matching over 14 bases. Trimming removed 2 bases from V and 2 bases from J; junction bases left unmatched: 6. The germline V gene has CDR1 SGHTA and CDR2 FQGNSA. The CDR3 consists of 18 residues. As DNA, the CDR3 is TGTGCCAGCAGCTTACAAACGGGACTAGCGGGGGACACAGATACGCAGTATTTT. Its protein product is CASSLQTGLAGDTDTQYF.

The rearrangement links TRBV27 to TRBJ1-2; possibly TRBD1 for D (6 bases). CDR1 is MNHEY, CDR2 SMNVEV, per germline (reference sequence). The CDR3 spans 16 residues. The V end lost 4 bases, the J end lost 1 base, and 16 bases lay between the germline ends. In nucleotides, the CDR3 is TGTGCCAGCAGTTCCCTGTGGGGGGGGCTTAACTATGGCTACACCTTC. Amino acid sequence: CASSSLWGGLNYGYTF.

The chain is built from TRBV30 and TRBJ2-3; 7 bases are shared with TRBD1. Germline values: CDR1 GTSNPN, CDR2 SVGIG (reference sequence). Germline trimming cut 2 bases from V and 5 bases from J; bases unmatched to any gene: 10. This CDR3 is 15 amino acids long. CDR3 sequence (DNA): TGTGCCTGGAGTTTGGAGAGGGGGCTTGGAGATACGCAGTATTTT. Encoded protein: CAWSLERGLGDTQYF. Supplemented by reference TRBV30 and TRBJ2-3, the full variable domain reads SQTIHQWPATLVQPVGSPLSLECTVEGTSNPNLYWYRQAAGRGLQLLFYSVGIGQISSEVPQNLSASRPQDRQFILSSKKLLLSDSGFYLCAWSLERGLGDTQYFGPGTRLTVL.

CDR3 in amino acids: CASSQEQSRGLIQETQYF. The CDR3, as DNA: TGTGCCAGCAGCCAAGAGCAATCCAGGGGCCTAATTCAAGAGACCCAGTACTTC. This sequence joins TRBV4-2 and TRBJ2-5, with D possibly matching TRBD1 (6 bases). CDR3 length: 18 residues. V was trimmed by 0 bases and J by 2 bases, leaving 19 bases between them. The germline V gene encodes CDR1 LGHNA and CDR2 YNFKEQ.

The CDR3 DNA follows: TGTGCCAGCAGCCCCTATGGGACAGGGAATCGGTATGGCTACACCTTC. It translates to CASSPYGTGNRYGYTF. The chain combines TRBV11-2 with TRBJ1-2; 9 bases agree with TRBD1. V shed 5 bases and J 5 bases; nucleotides not matched to a gene: 12. Germline V gene data show CDR1 as SGHAT and CDR2 as FQNNGV. The CDR3 runs 16 residues. Using reference TRBV11-2 and TRBJ1-2 for the parts outside the CDR3, the full variable domain is EAGVAQSPRYKIIEKRQSVAFWCNPISGHATLYWYQQILGQGPKLLIQFQNNGVVDDSQLPKDRFSAERLKGVDSTLKIQPAKLEDSAVYLCASSPYGTGNRYGYTFGSGTRLTVV.

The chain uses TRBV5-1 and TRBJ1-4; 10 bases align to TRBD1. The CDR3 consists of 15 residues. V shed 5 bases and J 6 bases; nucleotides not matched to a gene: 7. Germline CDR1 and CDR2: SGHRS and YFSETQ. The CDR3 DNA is TGCGCCAGCAGACAATCCGGGACAGGGGATGAAAAACTGTTTTTT. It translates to CASRQSGTGDEKLFF.